Each of the 27 T cell receptor beta chains below was sequenced from the same sample in a study of blood T cell repertoires in COVID-19. Clones were sequenced by immunoSEQ multiplex PCR, and TCRdb holds only the in-frame ones, with some missing. The table records 100,000 to 150,000 clones, roughly 89% of them present only once. The sequencing input was peripheral blood. The receptors shown here come from a man aged 50-60 years with active or convalescent COVID-19.

This chain connects TRBV6-6 to TRBJ1-4; TRBD1 might be the D (6 bases). There are 16 residues in the CDR3. Germline V lookup: CDR1 MNHNY, CDR2 SVGAGI (reference sequence). The V end lost 4 bases, the J end lost 3 bases, and 15 bases lay between the germline ends. CDR3 DNA sequence: TGTGCCAGCAGTTTACCAGGGGCAGGAGCTAATGAAAAACTGTTTTTT. Residues: CASSLPGAGANEKLFF.

The rearrangement uses TRBV29-1 and TRBJ2-1; 11 nucleotides match TRBD2. Germline CDR1 reads SQVTM; CDR2 reads ANQGSEA. The junction had 4 bases not matched to a gene; V was cut back by 2 bases and J by 7 bases. The length of the CDR3 is 14 residues. The CDR3 sequence is CSVETSGSRNEQFF. CDR3 DNA sequence: TGCAGCGTTGAAACTAGCGGGAGTCGAAATGAGCAGTTCTTC.

This clone has a single count. The gene calls are TRBV4-1 and TRBJ1-6; TRBD1 is a possible D gene (5 bases). CDR1 is MGHRA, CDR2 YSYEKL, per germline. CDR3 length: 15 residues. Trimming took 11 bases from V and 0 from J, leaving 14 bases between them. The CDR3 DNA is TGCGCCTGCCTTGGTAGGGGCTCCTATAATTCACCCCTCCACTTT. Translating gives CACLGRGSYNSPLHF.

The V gene is TRBV29-1, the J gene TRBJ2-1; 7 nucleotides line up with TRBD1. This CDR3 is 15 amino acids long. Germline loops: CDR1 SQVTM, CDR2 ANQGSEA. Germline trimming cut 5 bases from V and 4 bases from J; bases unmatched to any gene: 11. The CDR3 region has the DNA TGCAGCGTTCCTCCCTCGGGACAGAAATACAATGAGCAGTTCTTC. Its protein product is CSVPPSGQKYNEQFF.

This clone was observed once. This sequence joins TRBV13 and TRBJ2-3, with D unresolved. Germline V gives CDR1 PRHDT, CDR2 FYEKMQ (reference sequence). Trimming shortened V by 2 bases and J by 6 bases, and 12 bases separated the two germline ends. The CDR3 covers 14 residues. The CDR3 nucleotides read TGTGCCAGCAGCTTATCGGGTAGACCCGATACGCAGTATTTT. Its protein product is CASSLSGRPDTQYF.

The chain combines TRBV29-1 with TRBJ1-5; D unresolved. Germline V lookup: CDR1 SQVTM, CDR2 ANQGSEA. This CDR3 region has 15 residues. Trimming shortened V by 4 bases and J by 7 bases, and 20 bases separated the two germline ends. CDR3 in amino acids: CSVGESGVSGQPQHF. Here the CDR3 DNA reads TGCAGCGTTGGTGAATCAGGTGTATCAGGACAGCCCCAGCATTTT.

The chain is built from TRBV11-1 and TRBJ2-7; 10 bases match TRBD2. Germline V CDR1 and CDR2: SGHAT, FQDESV (reference sequence). The CDR3 loop spans 16 amino acids. Trimming took 5 bases from V and 4 from J; bases not matched to a gene: 11. The CDR3 loop reads CASSVTRASGRYEQYF. The CDR3 DNA is TGTGCCAGCAGCGTCACCCGGGCTAGCGGGAGATACGAGCAGTACTTC.

The CDR3 bases are TGCGCCAGCAGTGAGTCGAGTAGAGAAGAGACCCAGTACTTC. Amino acid sequence: CASSESSREETQYF. The rearrangement uses TRBV10-1 and TRBJ2-5; D is unclear. CDR1 is WNHNN and CDR2 is SYGVQD in the germline V gene (reference sequence). CDR3 length equals 14 residues. Trimming removed 0 bases from V and 3 bases from J, with 8 bases in between.

This clone has a single count. The CDR3 loop reads CASSQLAGVYYEQYF. The CDR3 DNA follows: TGTGCCAGCAGCCAGCTAGCGGGAGTTTACTACGAGCAGTACTTC. The rearrangement links TRBV3-1 (or the pseudogene TRBV3-2) to TRBJ2-7, with 10 nucleotides matching TRBD2. V was clipped by 3 bases and J by 3 bases; unmatched bases: 5. CDR3 length equals 15 residues. CDR1 is LGHDT and CDR2 is YNNKEL in the germline V gene (reference sequence).

The chain links TRBV2 to TRBJ2-2; 7 nucleotides align to TRBD2. This CDR3 comprises 16 residues. Looked up from germline, CDR1 is SNHLY and CDR2 is FYNNEI. The V gene end was trimmed by 6 bases and the J gene end by 4 bases; junction bases not matched to a gene: 11. The CDR3 is CASRELAIEGTGELFF. CDR3 sequence (DNA): TGTGCCAGCAGAGAACTAGCGATTGAGGGCACCGGGGAGCTGTTTTTT.

The chain has TRBV6-5 and TRBJ1-5; D gene unclear. CDR1 and CDR2 from the germline V gene are MNHEY and SVGAGI. The CDR3 runs 15 residues. V lost 0 bases and J 0 bases, leaving 6 bases between the germline ends. The CDR3 region is CASSYSGSSNQPQHF. In DNA, the CDR3 is TGTGCCAGCAGTTACTCGGGGAGTAGCAATCAGCCCCAGCATTTT.

This chain connects TRBV3-1 (or the pseudogene TRBV3-2) to TRBJ2-7, with 7 nucleotides matching TRBD2. The CDR3 spans 17 residues. CDR1 and CDR2 from the germline V gene are LGHDT and YNNKEL (reference sequence). J was trimmed by 4 bases and V by 0 bases; bases with no gene match: 12. CDR3 sequence reads: CASSQDSGLGVVYEQYF. CDR3 bases: TGTGCCAGCAGCCAAGATAGTGGACTAGGGGTGGTATACGAGCAGTACTTC.

V gene TRBV7-6 combines with J gene TRBJ2-7; weak D call: TRBD2 (6 bases). CDR3 length equals 13 residues. CDR1 SGHVS and CDR2 FNYEAQ come from the germline V gene. The V gene lost 3 bases and the J gene lost 2 bases, with 8 bases spanning the gap. Here the CDR3 reads CASSLTSTYEQYF. CDR3 nucleotide sequence: TGTGCCAGCAGCTTGACTAGTACCTACGAGCAGTACTTC.

The chain has TRBV28 and TRBJ2-7, with a possible D match to TRBD1 (6 bases). Germline V gene data show CDR1 as MDHEN and CDR2 as SYDVKM. This CDR3 spans 15 amino acids. Trimming shortened V by 5 bases and J by 2 bases, and 16 bases separated the two germline ends. The CDR3 loop reads CASSAYRAPTYEQYF. CDR3 bases: TGTGCCAGCAGTGCATACAGGGCCCCTACCTACGAGCAGTACTTC.

The chain uses TRBV4-2 and TRBJ1-2; 8 nucleotides align to TRBD1. V lost 4 bases, J lost 6 bases, and 4 bases stayed unmatched. The CDR3 is 13 amino acids. Germline lookup yields CDR1 LGHNA and CDR2 YNFKEQ. The DNA for the CDR3 is TGTGCCAGCAGCCCCGGGACAGGCGATGGCTACACCTTC. Translated: CASSPGTGDGYTF.

The chain employs TRBV20-1 and TRBJ2-4, with 7 positions matching TRBD2. The length of the CDR3 is 14 residues. J was trimmed by 0 bases and V by 3 bases; bases with no gene match: 2. Germline CDR1 is DFQATT and CDR2 is SNEGSKA (reference sequence). This CDR3 is CSASAGEAKNIQYF. CDR3 nucleotides: TGCAGTGCTAGTGCGGGGGAAGCCAAAAACATTCAGTACTTC.

This clone was found once. This sequence joins TRBV4-3 and TRBJ2-6, with 7 positions matching TRBD1. This CDR3 comprises 17 residues. The germline CDR1 and CDR2 sequences are LGHNA and YSLEER. V lost 0 bases, J lost 2 bases, and 4 bases stayed unmatched. The chain's CDR3 is CASSQEEGGAGANVLTF. CDR3 bases: TGCGCCAGCAGCCAAGAAGAAGGGGGCGCTGGGGCCAACGTCCTGACTTTC.

The CDR3 protein is CASSTLRLRRGQPQHF. The CDR3 coding sequence is TGTGCCAGCAGTACCTTGAGACTAAGGCGGGGTCAGCCCCAGCATTTT. This chain uses TRBV6-4 with TRBJ1-5, with D uncertain. V was clipped by 5 bases and J by 6 bases, with 20 bases between them. The CDR3 runs 16 residues. Germline values: CDR1 MRHNA, CDR2 SNTAGT.

The chain is built from TRBV4-1 and TRBJ1-6; unclear D gene. The CDR3 is 16 amino acids. V was clipped by 1 base and J by 2 bases, with 9 bases between them. Germline CDR1 is MGHRA and CDR2 is YSYEKL. CDR3 in DNA: TGCGCCAGCAGCCAAGTCGCGGGAACCTATAATTCACCCCTCCACTTT. It specifies CASSQVAGTYNSPLHF.

V and J are TRBV30 and TRBJ1-6; D uncertain. The CDR3 spans 12 residues. Germline CDR1 is GTSNPN and CDR2 is SVGIG (reference sequence). V lost 1 base and J lost 7, with 5 bases in between. The CDR3 protein is CAWSGQNSPLHF. The DNA of the CDR3 is TGTGCCTGGAGTGGGCAAAATTCACCCCTCCACTTT.

The J gene is TRBJ1-2, the V gene TRBV4-1; D not resolved. Per germline, CDR1 MGHRA and CDR2 YSYEKL. The ends were cut back, 1 base at V and 3 bases at J, with 6 bases in the middle. The CDR3 has 13 amino acids. CDR3 in DNA: TGCGCCAGCAGCCAAGCGAGGTACTATGGCTACACCTTC. Protein sequence: CASSQARYYGYTF.

The chain combines TRBV2 with TRBJ1-5, with 10 bases identical to TRBD1. The CDR3 contains 15 residues. CDR1 and CDR2 (germline): SNHLY, FYNNEI. Trimming cost V 6 bases and J 0 bases; bases outside gene matches: 2. This CDR3 reads CASRTGGRSNQPQHF. CDR3 DNA sequence: TGTGCCAGCAGGACAGGGGGCCGTAGCAATCAGCCCCAGCATTTT. Filled out from reference TRBV2 and TRBJ1-5, the complete variable domain reads EPEVTQTPSHQVTQMGQEVILRCVPISNHLYFYWYRQILGQKVEFLVSFYNNEISEKSEIFDDQFSVERPDGSNFTLKIRSTKLEDSAMYFCASRTGGRSNQPQHFGDGTRLSIL.

There are a few counts of this clone. The chain joins TRBV13 to TRBJ2-7; D is uncertain. Germline CDR1 PRHDT, CDR2 FYEKMQ (reference sequence). Trimming took off 1 base at V and 2 bases at J, with 6 bases between the two ends. The CDR3 is 13 residues long. The CDR3 DNA is TGTGCCAGCAGCTTAGCCCAGGCCTACGAGCAGTACTTC. Amino acid sequence: CASSLAQAYEQYF.

The CDR3 region has the DNA TGTGCCAGCAGCTCAAAAGGGACATTGCTCGAGCAGTACTTC. This sequence encodes CASSSKGTLLEQYF. The chain carries TRBV11-3 and TRBJ2-7, with D possibly being TRBD1 (6 bases). Germline assignment: CDR1 SGHNT and CDR2 YENEEA. The CDR3 length is 14 residues. V was clipped by 4 bases and J by 6 bases, with 16 bases between them. The full variable domain, its missing parts supplied by reference TRBV11-3 and TRBJ2-7, is EAGVVQSPRYKIIEKKQPVAFWCNPISGHNTLYWYLQNLGQGPELLIRYENEEAVDDSQLPKDRFSAERLKGVDSTLKIQPAELGDSAVYLCASSSKGTLLEQYFGPGTRLTVT.

J is TRBJ2-2 and V is TRBV7-8, with 9 positions matching TRBD2. V was clipped by 5 bases and J by 3 bases; unmatched bases: 10. The CDR3 consists of 17 residues. Germline CDR1 and CDR2: SGHVS and FQNEAQ. CDR3 in amino acids: CASSIYHSGRYTGELFF. Here the CDR3 DNA reads TGTGCCAGCAGCATATACCATAGCGGGAGATACACCGGGGAGCTGTTTTTT. The full variable domain, its missing parts supplied by reference TRBV7-8 and TRBJ2-2, is GAGVSQSPRYKVAKRGQDVALRCDPISGHVSLFWYQQALGQGPEFLTYFQNEAQLDKSGLPSDRFFAERPEGSVSTLKIQRTQQEDSAVYLCASSIYHSGRYTGELFFGEGSRLTVL.

This clone appeared once. This CDR3 reads CASSPLGTVTNTEAFF. The CDR3 coding sequence is TGTGCCAGCTCACCCTTGGGGACAGTCACGAACACTGAAGCTTTCTTT. The chain couples TRBV18 to TRBJ1-1; 7 positions match TRBD1. The CDR3 consists of 16 residues. V lost 3 bases to trimming and J lost 1 base; unmatched junction nucleotides: 8. The germline V gene has CDR1 KGHSH and CDR2 LQKENI.

This clone appeared once. The chain employs TRBV5-1 and TRBJ1-1, with D perhaps TRBD1 (5 bases). The CDR3 spans 15 residues. V lost 3 bases and J 4 bases, leaving 16 bases between the germline ends. The germline CDR1 and CDR2 sequences are SGHRS and YFSETQ. CDR3 nucleotides: TGCGCCAGCAGCTCCAGGAGAGGGGAGGGCACTGAAGCTTTCTTT. It specifies CASSSRRGEGTEAFF. Looking up the rest from reference TRBV5-1 and TRBJ1-1 gives the full variable domain: KAGVTQTPRYLIKTRGQQVTLSCSPISGHRSVSWYQQTPGQGLQFLFEYFSETQRNKGNFPGRFSGRQFSNSRSEMNVSTLELGDSALYLCASSSRRGEGTEAFFGQGTRLTVV.